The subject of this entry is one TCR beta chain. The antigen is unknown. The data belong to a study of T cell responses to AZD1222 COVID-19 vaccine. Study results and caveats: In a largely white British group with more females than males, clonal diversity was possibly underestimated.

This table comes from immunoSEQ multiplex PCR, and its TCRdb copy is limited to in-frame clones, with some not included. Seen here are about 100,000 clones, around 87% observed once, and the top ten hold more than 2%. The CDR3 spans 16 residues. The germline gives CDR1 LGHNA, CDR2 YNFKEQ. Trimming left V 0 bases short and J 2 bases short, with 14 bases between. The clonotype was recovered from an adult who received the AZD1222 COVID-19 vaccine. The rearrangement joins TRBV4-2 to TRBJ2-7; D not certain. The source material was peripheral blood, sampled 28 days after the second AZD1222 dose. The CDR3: CASSQEGYEETYEQYF. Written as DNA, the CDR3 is TGTGCCAGCAGCCAAGAGGGGTACGAGGAAACCTACGAGCAGTACTTC.